This is a list of T cell receptor beta chains from one sample in a study of regulatory T cells in long-lasting Graves disease. TCRdb passed the multiplex PCR reads through MiXCR, listing each CDR3 protein once. This table holds hundreds of thousands of distinct CDR3 sequences, approximately 15% found once. These data also formed part of another study, on T cells in Graves' hyperthyroidism and ophthalmopathy.

This material consisted of peripheral blood mononuclear cells (PBMCs), taken at new diagnosis, from a patient treated with antithyroid drugs. Receptor source: a middle-aged man with Graves disease. The CDR3 runs from the conserved cysteine through the conserved F or W. The D gene is left open where the match is weak. Some rows mark clone size as missing; the rest say once, few, many or name a class of expanded clone.

CDR3nt	CDR3aa	len	d_gene	v_gene	j_gene	abundance
TGTGCCAGCAGTTTAGTCAGCTACTACGAGCAGTACTTC	CASSLVSYYEQYF	13	-	TRBV28	TRBJ2-7	many
TGTGCCAGCAGCCAGGTGGTTGGCGACAATGAGCAGTTCTTC	CASSQVVGDNEQFF	14	-	TRBV12-3/TRBV12-4	TRBJ2-1	-
TGCGCCAGCAGCTTGGATCCCGCCAGGGGGAACACTGAAGCTTTCTTT	CASSLDPARGNTEAFF	16	-	TRBV5-1	TRBJ1-1	many
TGTGCCAGCAGTGATAAAGCGGGGGGCGCAGATACGCAGTATTTT	CASSDKAGGADTQYF	15	TRBD2	TRBV6-4	TRBJ2-3	-
TGTGCCTGGAGTGTCCCCAGGACAGGACACAATGAGCAGCTCTTC	CAWSVPRTGHNEQLF	15	TRBD1	TRBV30	TRBJ2-1	-
TGTGCCAGCAGCTCCGAGACTAGCGGGGGATTCACAGATACGCAGTATTTT	CASSSETSGGFTDTQYF	17	TRBD2	TRBV11-3	TRBJ2-3	many
TGCGCCAGCAGCCAAGACGGAGGATATCAGCCCCAGCATTTT	CASSQDGGYQPQHF	14	-	TRBV4-1	TRBJ1-5	few
TGTGCCAACAGTCTAGGACAGGCAAATCAGCCCCAGCATTTT	CANSLGQANQPQHF	14	TRBD1	TRBV12-3/TRBV12-4	TRBJ1-5	-
TGCAGTGCTCGCCCCTATGGCTACACCTTC	CSARPYGYTF	10	-	TRBV20-1	TRBJ1-2	many
TGTGCCAGCAGCGCCGGTGGGTCGGGGTTGGAGCAGTTCTTC	CASSAGGSGLEQFF	14	-	TRBV11-2	TRBJ2-1	-
TGTGCCAGCAGCCACGGAGGACCCTACGAGCAGTACTTC	CASSHGGPYEQYF	13	-	TRBV7-9	TRBJ2-7	many
TGCGCCAGCAGCTTGGTTACAGGGAAAAGTTACGAGCAGTACTTC	CASSLVTGKSYEQYF	15	-	TRBV5-1	TRBJ2-7	many
TGTGCCAGCAGTGGACATTACAATGAGCGGTTCTTC	CASSGHYNERFF	12	-	TRBV28	TRBJ2-1	-
TGTGCCAGCAGTCCACAGGGGGGCTCTGGAAACACCATATATTTT	CASSPQGGSGNTIYF	15	TRBD1	TRBV6-2/TRBV6-3	TRBJ1-3	few
TGTGCCAGCACTCAGGGTGCGAGAAATCAGCCCCAGCATTTT	CASTQGARNQPQHF	14	-	TRBV12-3/TRBV12-4	TRBJ1-5	many
TGTGCCAGCAGCTTCGACAGGGGCCCCAGGATTAGCAATCAGCCCCAGCATTTT	CASSFDRGPRISNQPQHF	18	TRBD1	TRBV5-6	TRBJ1-5	-
TGTGCCAGCAGCTTATCGGCGGGGCCGCTCAATGAGCAGTTCTTC	CASSLSAGPLNEQFF	15	-	TRBV7-9	TRBJ2-1	-
TGTGCCAGCAGTTTATGGGGGGACAGGGTTCAGCCCCAGCATTTT	CASSLWGDRVQPQHF	15	TRBD1	TRBV28	TRBJ1-5	many
TGTGCCAGCAGTTCGTTCCCCCGGGGCAATCAGCCCCAGCATTTT	CASSSFPRGNQPQHF	15	-	TRBV7-2	TRBJ1-5	many
TGCAGTGCTTCCCTAGCGGGGGGGCCCAAAAACATTCAGTACTTC	CSASLAGGPKNIQYF	15	TRBD2	TRBV20-1	TRBJ2-4	few
TGTGCCAGCAGCGCCGGGGGGCCCTCCTACGAGCAGTACTTC	CASSAGGPSYEQYF	14	-	TRBV9	TRBJ2-7	-
TGTGCCAGCAGCTTTGGCAACATGAACACTGAAGCTTTCTTT	CASSFGNMNTEAFF	14	-	TRBV7-9	TRBJ1-1	-
TGTGCCAGCAGTTTCCTGCGGACAGGGTGGCACTATGGCTACACCTTC	CASSFLRTGWHYGYTF	16	TRBD1	TRBV28	TRBJ1-2	many
TGTGCCTGGGGACAGGGGGCATTCACAGATACGCAGTATTTT	CAWGQGAFTDTQYF	14	TRBD1	TRBV30	TRBJ2-3	many
TGCGCCAGCAGCTCTGGGACTAGCGGGGACGCAGATACGCAGTATTTT	CASSSGTSGDADTQYF	16	TRBD2	TRBV5-1	TRBJ2-3	many
TGTGCCAGCAGCCCTGCGAACAGGGGTGATACGCAGTATTTT	CASSPANRGDTQYF	14	TRBD1	TRBV7-2	TRBJ2-3	many
TGTGCCAGCACCCCTCAGGGAATTCTTGGTGAGCAGTTCTTC	CASTPQGILGEQFF	14	-	TRBV27	TRBJ2-1	many
TGTGCCAGCAGCTTTGGCGGGAGGTCAGGCAATGAGCAGTTCTTC	CASSFGGRSGNEQFF	15	TRBD2	TRBV11-3	TRBJ2-1	many
TGTGCCAGCAGTGAAGGCCGTATGACAAACACCGGGGAGCTGTTTTTT	CASSEGRMTNTGELFF	16	-	TRBV2	TRBJ2-2	few
TGTGCCAGCAGTTACTCACAGGCATGGGGTGCCGAGCAGTACTTC	CASSYSQAWGAEQYF	15	-	TRBV6-5	TRBJ2-7	many
TGTGCCAGCAGAACAGGGGGGGCTGGAGAGACCCAGTACTTC	CASRTGGAGETQYF	14	-	TRBV5-1	TRBJ2-5	many
TGTGCCAGCAGCCAAGTTCCCTCACCCCTCCACTTT	CASSQVPSPLHF	12	-	TRBV3-1	TRBJ1-6	-
TGTGCCAGCAGTTCCGGGGGACCTAACTATGGCTACACCTTC	CASSSGGPNYGYTF	14	-	TRBV28	TRBJ1-2	-
TGCAGTGCTAGAGCCGCAACCGTGGAGCTGTTTTTT	CSARAATVELFF	12	-	TRBV20-1	TRBJ2-2	many
TGTGCCAGCAGCCGGGACAGGCGGCAGCCCCAGCATTTT	CASSRDRRQPQHF	13	TRBD1	TRBV3-1	TRBJ1-5	many
TGTGCCAGTAGTATTGGGCCAGGCACAGATACGCAGTATTTT	CASSIGPGTDTQYF	14	-	TRBV19	TRBJ2-3	few
TGTGCCAGTAGTCCTTCGGGACCTGGGACCCAGTACTTC	CASSPSGPGTQYF	13	-	TRBV19	TRBJ2-5	-
TGTGCCATTACACCGGGACAGGTGCCCTACGAGCAGTACTTC	CAITPGQVPYEQYF	14	TRBD1	TRBV28	TRBJ2-7	-
TGTGCCAGTAGTGGCCCGACAGGGGGCAATCAGCCCCAGCATTTT	CASSGPTGGNQPQHF	15	TRBD1	TRBV19	TRBJ1-5	-
TGCAGTGCCGGGACGGTGACCTCCTACGAGCAGTACTTC	CSAGTVTSYEQYF	13	-	TRBV20-1	TRBJ2-7	many
TGTGCCAGCAGTTTTAGGGGCAGGCACCCCTACGAGCAGTACTTC	CASSFRGRHPYEQYF	15	-	TRBV27	TRBJ2-7	many
TGCGCCAGCAGCTTGAGACCGGGGGCGTCTGGTCAGCCCCAGCATTTT	CASSLRPGASGQPQHF	16	-	TRBV5-1	TRBJ1-5	many
TGTGCCAGCAGCTCGGGGCAGGGAAGGGGGCAGCCCCAGCATTTT	CASSSGQGRGQPQHF	15	-	TRBV5-5	TRBJ1-5	many
TGCAGTGCTAGAGATTTCGGGAGGGCCGACAATGAGCAGTTCTTC	CSARDFGRADNEQFF	15	TRBD2	TRBV20-1	TRBJ2-1	many
TGCAGTGCTAGAGTCATGGGAATTCAGTACTTC	CSARVMGIQYF	11	-	TRBV20-1	TRBJ2-4	few
TGTGCCAGCAGCCAAGAGGGGGACATTGAAAAACTGTTTTTT	CASSQEGDIEKLFF	14	-	TRBV3-1	TRBJ1-4	many
TGTGCCAGCAGCGCGAGACAGGGAAGGAATGAGCAGTTCTTC	CASSARQGRNEQFF	14	TRBD1	TRBV7-3	TRBJ2-1	-
TGTGCCAGCAGCCCCCGGGACAGGGACGAGCAGTACTTC	CASSPRDRDEQYF	13	TRBD1	TRBV9	TRBJ2-7	few